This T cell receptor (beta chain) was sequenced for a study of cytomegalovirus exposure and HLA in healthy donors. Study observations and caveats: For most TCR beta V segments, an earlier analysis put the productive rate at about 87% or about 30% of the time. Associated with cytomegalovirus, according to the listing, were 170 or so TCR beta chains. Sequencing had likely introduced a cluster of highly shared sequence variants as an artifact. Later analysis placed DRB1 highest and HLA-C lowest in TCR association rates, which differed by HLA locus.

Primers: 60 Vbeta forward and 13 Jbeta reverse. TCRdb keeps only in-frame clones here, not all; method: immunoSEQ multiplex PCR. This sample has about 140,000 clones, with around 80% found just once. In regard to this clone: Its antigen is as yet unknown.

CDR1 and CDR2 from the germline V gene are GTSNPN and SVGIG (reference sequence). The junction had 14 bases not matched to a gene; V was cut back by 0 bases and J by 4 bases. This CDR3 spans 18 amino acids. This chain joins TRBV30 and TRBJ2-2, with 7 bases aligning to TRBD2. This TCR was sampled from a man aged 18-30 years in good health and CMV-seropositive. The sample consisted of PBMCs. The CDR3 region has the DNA TGTGCCTGGAGTGTACTGCCCTTCGGGAGGTTGAGCACCGGGGAGCTGTTTTTT. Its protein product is CAWSVLPFGRLSTGELFF.